This T cell receptor beta chain was identified during a study of cytomegalovirus exposure and HLA in healthy donors. As for this clone: Its antigen is not identified.

In the PCR, 60 Vbeta and 13 Jbeta primers were used. Only in-frame clones appear in the TCRdb table, and some are missing; sequencing was by immunoSEQ multiplex PCR. This table holds about 120,000 clones, around 62% found once. Findings and limits, study-wide: The number of N-insertions in an Asian-associated ancestry cluster was reportedly below the 666-donor mean in a later analysis.

The J segment lost 5 bases and the V segment lost 5 bases, leaving 10 bases of the junction unmatched. This CDR3 is built from 15 residues. CDR1 SGHTA and CDR2 FQGNSA come from the germline V gene. The sequence came from a woman between 35 and 50 years old in good health and CMV-seropositive. V gene TRBV7-2 combines with J gene TRBJ2-7; 9 nucleotides match TRBD1. Sequencing used PBMCs. Written as DNA, the CDR3 is TGTGCCAGCAGCGGTTGGGACAGGGACGATCACGAGCAGTACTTC. It specifies CASSGWDRDDHEQYF.